Sequencing of this TCR beta chain was carried out in a study of T cells after yellow fever vaccination. The CDR3 covers 14 residues. Trimming left V 3 bases short and J 7 bases short, with 12 bases between. Germline V gives CDR1 KGHSH, CDR2 LQKENI. A universal primer site and UMIs were added as TCR cDNA was made by 5'RACE template switching. Each CDR3 protein gets one entry after TCRdb re-called the 5' RACE reads with MiXCR. The data contain 500,000 to 650,000 distinct CDR3 sequences, approximately 13% of them singletons. The V and J genes are TRBV18 and TRBJ2-2; D may be TRBD1 (5 bases). The sample in question was PBMCs, obtained on the day of the yellow fever booster vaccination. The origin of this receptor is a man aged 25 to 45 who received the YFV17D yellow fever vaccine. The CDR3 sequence: CASSPAGSHGELFF. CDR3 in DNA: TGTGCCAGCTCACCGGCAGGGTCGCACGGGGAGCTGTTTTTT.